Shown below are 25 T cell receptor beta chains from a single sample sequenced in a study of T cell responses to AZD1222 COVID-19 vaccine. The assay was immunoSEQ multiplex PCR, and TCRdb's table has in-frame clones only and misses some. The data show roughly 190,000 clones, 85% to 95% seen once. The material sequenced was peripheral blood, taken 28 days after the second dose of the MenACWY control vaccine. These receptors were obtained from an adult who received the MenACWY meningococcal vaccine as a control.

The chain uses TRBV2 and TRBJ2-2; unclear D gene. Trimming left V 5 bases short and J 1 base short, with 8 bases between. This CDR3 comprises 14 residues. CDR1 SNHLY and CDR2 FYNNEI come from the germline V gene. DNA of the CDR3: TGTGCCAGCAGTAGACAAGTGAACACCGGGGAGCTGTTTTTT. This codes for CASSRQVNTGELFF.

The rearrangement links TRBV28 to TRBJ1-2; maybe TRBD1 (6 bases). V lost 5 bases and J lost 2, with 12 bases in between. CDR1 is MDHEN, CDR2 SYDVKM, per germline. The CDR3 extends over 14 amino acids. The CDR3 bases are TGTGCCAGCAGTCCAACAGGGCCCAACTATGGCTACACCTTC. Amino acids: CASSPTGPNYGYTF.

This sequence joins TRBV19 and TRBJ2-7; 11 nucleotides align to TRBD1. Germline CDR1 and CDR2: LNHDA and SQIVND (reference sequence). This CDR3 comprises 14 residues. The trim removed 3 bases at V and 6 bases at J, leaving 4 bases unmatched. CDR3 protein: CASSIRTGGGEQYF. The CDR3 DNA sequence: TGTGCCAGTAGTATCAGGACAGGGGGCGGCGAGCAGTACTTC.

The rearrangement joins TRBV15 to TRBJ2-2, with D unclear. The CDR3 runs 14 residues. The germline gives CDR1 LNHNV, CDR2 YYDKDF (reference sequence). V lost 0 bases and J lost 6, with 8 bases in between. CDR3 residues: CATSRDFASGELFF. The CDR3 DNA sequence: TGTGCCACCAGCAGAGATTTCGCATCCGGGGAGCTGTTTTTT.

The V and J genes are TRBV10-3 and TRBJ2-2; 9 bases line up with TRBD1. The CDR3 runs 18 residues. Looked up from germline, CDR1 is ENHRY and CDR2 is SYGVKD. Unmatched junction bases numbered 22, after V lost 11 bases and J lost 6 bases. The CDR3 region has the DNA TGTGCCTCCCCCGACACGGGACAGGGATACCCAGGGGCCGGGGAGCTGTTTTTT. This gives the protein CASPDTGQGYPGAGELFF.

This chain joins TRBV27 and TRBJ1-1, with D uncertain. The germline V and J ends were trimmed by 0 bases and 7 bases, with 9 bases remaining between them. Germline CDR1 reads MNHEY; CDR2 reads SMNVEV (reference sequence). This CDR3 has 13 amino acids. CDR3: CASSLSAGFEAFF. CDR3 coding DNA: TGTGCCAGCAGTTTATCCGCGGGCTTTGAAGCTTTCTTT.

This clone showed up just a few times. The J gene is TRBJ1-2, the V gene TRBV9, with TRBD1 matching over 8 bases. Germline assignment: CDR1 SGDLS and CDR2 YYNGEE. The length of the CDR3 is 17 residues. V was clipped by 3 bases and J by 0 bases; unmatched bases: 10. CDR3 DNA: TGTGCCAGCAGCGGAGACAGGGGCCCCCCAACTAACTATGGCTACACCTTC. Protein: CASSGDRGPPTNYGYTF.

V usage is TRBV30 and J usage is TRBJ1-4; D not resolved. This CDR3 is 15 amino acids long. CDR1 GTSNPN and CDR2 SVGIG come from the germline V gene (reference sequence). The V and J ends lost 1 base and 0 bases respectively, with 9 bases between them. The DNA for the CDR3 is TGTGCCTGGAGTGGGGCGGGAGCAACTAATGAAAAACTGTTTTTT. It encodes CAWSGAGATNEKLFF.

The chain joins TRBV7-2 to TRBJ1-3; D is unclear. CDR1 and CDR2 (germline): SGHTA, FQGNSA. This CDR3 spans 16 amino acids. The ends were cut back, 1 base at V and 0 bases at J, with 10 bases in the middle. In nucleotides, the CDR3 is TGTGCCAGCAGCTTAGATGGTGGGCTCTCTGGAAACACCATATATTTT. Translating it yields CASSLDGGLSGNTIYF. Full variable domain (remainder filled in from reference TRBV7-2 and TRBJ1-3): GAGVSQSPSNKVTEKGKDVELRCDPISGHTALYWYRQSLGQGLEFLIYFQGNSAPDKSGLPSDRFSAERTGGSVSTLTIQRTQQEDSAVYLCASSLDGGLSGNTIYFGEGSWLTVV.

The rearrangement links TRBV28 to TRBJ2-7; 10 bases are a match to TRBD2. The germline V gene encodes CDR1 MDHEN and CDR2 SYDVKM. The ends lost 5 bases at V and 2 bases at J; junction bases unmatched: 9. This CDR3 comprises 16 residues. The CDR3 here is CASSVIAGGYPYEQYF. The CDR3 region has the DNA TGTGCCAGCAGTGTTATAGCGGGAGGCTACCCCTACGAGCAGTACTTC.

The chain joins TRBV5-1 to TRBJ2-5; the D gene is possibly TRBD2 (6 bases). CDR3 length: 14 amino acids. Germline lookup yields CDR1 SGHRS and CDR2 YFSETQ. With 0 bases removed from V and 3 bases from J, the gap between germline ends came to 9 bases. CDR3: CASSLVGGEETQYF. Here the CDR3 DNA reads TGCGCCAGCAGCTTGGTGGGCGGGGAAGAGACCCAGTACTTC.

The chain has TRBV18 and TRBJ2-7; 8 bases align to TRBD1. This CDR3 is built from 13 residues. Unmatched junction bases numbered 5, after V lost 6 bases and J lost 4 bases. Per germline, CDR1 KGHSH and CDR2 LQKENI. This chain's CDR3 is CASSGTGEYEQYF. In DNA, the CDR3 is TGTGCCAGCTCCGGGACAGGAGAGTACGAGCAGTACTTC.

The V gene is TRBV4-2, the J gene TRBJ1-1; no clear D. The CDR3 contains 14 residues. V shed 0 bases and J shed 6 bases, with 11 bases lying between them. The germline V gene encodes CDR1 LGHNA and CDR2 YNFKEQ. CDR3 protein: CASSQDARNPEAFF. The CDR3 DNA is TGTGCCAGCAGCCAAGATGCCCGTAACCCTGAAGCTTTCTTT.

DNA of the CDR3: TGTGCCAGCAGCTTAGACTTAGCGAAACAGTTCTTC. Its protein product is CASSLDLAKQFF. V gene TRBV7-8 combines with J gene TRBJ2-1, with D perhaps TRBD2 (5 bases). Per germline, CDR1 SGHVS and CDR2 FQNEAQ. The CDR3 contains 12 residues. The V end was cut by 1 base, the J end by 13 bases, with 11 bases between. Looking up the rest from reference TRBV7-8 and TRBJ2-1 gives the full variable domain: GAGVSQSPRYKVAKRGQDVALRCDPISGHVSLFWYQQALGQGPEFLTYFQNEAQLDKSGLPSDRFFAERPEGSVSTLKIQRTQQEDSAVYLCASSLDLAKQFFGPGTRLTVL.

Here the CDR3 DNA reads TGTGCCAGCAGTTTCGATGAAACCTACGGGAAGCAGTACTTC. Encoded protein: CASSFDETYGKQYF. The rearrangement uses TRBV27 and TRBJ2-7, with a tentative D call TRBD2 (5 bases). The CDR3 has 14 amino acids. CDR1 is MNHEY, CDR2 SMNVEV, per germline (reference sequence). The V and J ends lost 3 bases and 8 bases respectively, with 17 bases between them.

The rearrangement joins TRBV5-1 to TRBJ2-7; possible D gene TRBD1, 6 bases. V was cut by 4 bases and J by 7 bases, with 21 bases left in between. The length of the CDR3 is 15 residues. Germline lookup yields CDR1 SGHRS and CDR2 YFSETQ. The CDR3 is CASSETHNRDDEQYF. The DNA for the CDR3 is TGCGCCAGCAGCGAAACCCACAACAGGGATGATGAGCAGTACTTC.

The V gene is TRBV5-1, the J gene TRBJ1-2; D is unclear. Germline V gene lookup returns CDR1 SGHRS and CDR2 YFSETQ. The CDR3 loop spans 17 amino acids. V dropped 4 bases and J dropped 7 bases, with 26 bases sitting between them. Here the CDR3 DNA reads TGCGCCAGCAGCCCGGCATCGGCGGGGATGATGATCGGTGGCTACACCTTC. This translates into CASSPASAGMMIGGYTF. Full variable domain (remainder filled in from reference TRBV5-1 and TRBJ1-2): KAGVTQTPRYLIKTRGQQVTLSCSPISGHRSVSWYQQTPGQGLQFLFEYFSETQRNKGNFPGRFSGRQFSNSRSEMNVSTLELGDSALYLCASSPASAGMMIGGYTFGSGTRLTVV.

The chain carries TRBV28 and TRBJ1-6; D is perhaps TRBD1 (6 bases). The CDR3 is 15 amino acids. Trimming took off 5 bases at V and 6 bases at J, with 14 bases between the two ends. Germline CDR1 and CDR2: MDHEN and SYDVKM. CDR3 amino acids: CASSRRGEGNSPLHF. The CDR3 DNA is TGTGCCAGCAGTCGGAGGGGGGAGGGTAATTCACCCCTCCACTTT.

CDR3 sequence: CAIKGTANTGELFF. In DNA form, the CDR3 reads TGTGCCATCAAGGGGACAGCGAACACCGGGGAGCTGTTTTTT. The chain is built from TRBV10-3 and TRBJ2-2; 7 nucleotides agree with TRBD1. CDR3 size: 14 residues. V trimming: 7 bases; J trimming: 0 bases; junction bases outside the gene matches: 2. Looked up from germline, CDR1 is ENHRY and CDR2 is SYGVKD.

The rearrangement uses TRBV5-1 and TRBJ2-3, with D unclear. The CDR3 totals 12 residues. Deletions cut 3 bases from V and 2 bases from J, with 4 bases between. The germline gives CDR1 SGHRS, CDR2 YFSETQ. The CDR3 loop reads CASSSPTDTQYF. The DNA of the CDR3 is TGCGCCAGCAGCTCCCCCACAGATACGCAGTATTTT.

The chain uses TRBV6-5 and TRBJ1-1, with 7 positions matching TRBD1. The ends lost 2 bases at V and 8 bases at J; junction bases unmatched: 2. CDR1 MNHEY and CDR2 SVGAGI come from the germline V gene. The CDR3 is 12 residues long. The CDR3, as DNA: TGTGCCAGCAGTTACCCCAGGGGGGAAGCTTTCTTT. It yields the protein CASSYPRGEAFF.

The sample holds one count of this clone. The chain joins TRBV18 to TRBJ2-3; D gene ambiguous. Trimming took 0 bases from V and 4 from J, leaving 8 bases between them. This CDR3 is 14 amino acids long. In germline, CDR1 is KGHSH, CDR2 LQKENI. The CDR3 spells CASSPPVGADTQYF. Written as DNA, the CDR3 is TGTGCCAGCTCACCACCGGTTGGAGCAGATACGCAGTATTTT.

In regard to this clone: Other nucleotide sequences in the sample specify the same CDR3. The chain combines TRBV19 with TRBJ1-1; 8 bases map to TRBD1. The CDR3 totals 13 residues. V dropped 5 bases and J dropped 4; count of bases not matched to a gene: 3. Germline V lookup: CDR1 LNHDA, CDR2 SQIVND (reference sequence). The CDR3 spells CASSGQGGTEAFF. CDR3 in DNA: TGTGCCAGTAGTGGACAGGGAGGCACTGAAGCTTTCTTT.

The chain uses TRBV19 and TRBJ1-1; no firm D call. CDR3 length: 14 amino acids. Germline V gene sequence: CDR1 LNHDA, CDR2 SQIVND (reference sequence). V was clipped by 5 bases and J by 1 base, with 11 bases between them. The CDR3 reads CASSRAATNTEAFF. The DNA for the CDR3 is TGTGCCAGTAGTCGGGCGGCAACGAACACTGAAGCTTTCTTT.

This chain connects TRBV30 to TRBJ1-3, with 7 bases that match TRBD1. The CDR3 is made up of 14 amino acids. The germline V gene encodes CDR1 GTSNPN and CDR2 SVGIG (reference sequence). V gave up 1 base and J gave up 1 base; unmatched junction bases: 1. CDR3 protein: CAWSGQGSGNTIYF. The CDR3 nucleotides read TGTGCCTGGAGTGGACAGGGTTCTGGAAACACCATATATTTT.